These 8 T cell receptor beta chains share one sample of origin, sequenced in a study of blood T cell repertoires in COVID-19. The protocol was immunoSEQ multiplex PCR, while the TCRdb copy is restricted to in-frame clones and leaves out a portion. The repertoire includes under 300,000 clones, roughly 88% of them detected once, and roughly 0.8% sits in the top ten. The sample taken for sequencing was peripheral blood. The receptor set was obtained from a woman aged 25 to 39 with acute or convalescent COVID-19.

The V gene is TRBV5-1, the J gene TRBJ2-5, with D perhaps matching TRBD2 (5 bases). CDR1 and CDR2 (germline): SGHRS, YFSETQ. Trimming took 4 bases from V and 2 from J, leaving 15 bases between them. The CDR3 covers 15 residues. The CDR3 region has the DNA TGCGCCAGCAGCCTCCGGCCGCGGGCACAAGAGACCCAGTACTTC. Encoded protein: CASSLRPRAQETQYF.

The CDR3 sequence: CASSLVQGGDEQFF. The CDR3 region has the DNA TGCGCCAGCAGCTTGGTCCAGGGAGGGGATGAGCAGTTCTTC. The chain combines TRBV5-1 with TRBJ2-1; 7 bases are shared with TRBD2. Germline values: CDR1 SGHRS, CDR2 YFSETQ. The CDR3 sequence is 14 residues long. With V trimmed by 0 bases and J by 8 bases, 5 bases remained unmatched.

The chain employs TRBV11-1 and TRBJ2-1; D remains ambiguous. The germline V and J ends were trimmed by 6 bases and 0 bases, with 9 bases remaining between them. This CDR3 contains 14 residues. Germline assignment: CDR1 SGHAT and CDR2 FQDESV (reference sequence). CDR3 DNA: TGTGCCAGCAGGACTTCGAGCTCCTACAATGAGCAGTTCTTC. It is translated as CASRTSSSYNEQFF.

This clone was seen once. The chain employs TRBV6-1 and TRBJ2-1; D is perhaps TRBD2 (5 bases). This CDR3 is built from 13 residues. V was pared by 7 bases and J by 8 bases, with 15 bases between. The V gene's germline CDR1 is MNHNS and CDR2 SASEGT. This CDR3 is CASTVGELDEQFF. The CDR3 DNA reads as TGTGCCAGCACGGTGGGAGAGTTGGATGAGCAGTTCTTC.

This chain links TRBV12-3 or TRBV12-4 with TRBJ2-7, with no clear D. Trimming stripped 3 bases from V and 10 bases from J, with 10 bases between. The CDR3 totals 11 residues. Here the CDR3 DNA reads TGTGCCAGCAGTTTGAACATTCTTCAGTACTTC. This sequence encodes CASSLNILQYF.

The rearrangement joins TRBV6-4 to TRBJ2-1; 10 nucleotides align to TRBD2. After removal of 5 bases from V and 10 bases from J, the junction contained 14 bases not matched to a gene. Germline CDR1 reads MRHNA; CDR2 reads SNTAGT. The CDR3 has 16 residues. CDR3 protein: CASSLQGGLAGVEQFF. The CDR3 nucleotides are TGTGCCAGCAGTCTCCAGGGAGGGCTAGCGGGAGTAGAGCAGTTCTTC.

DNA of the CDR3: TGTGCCAGCAGCCAGGAAGGATGGCGGGAGAACGCAGATACGCAGTATTTT. It specifies CASSQEGWRENADTQYF. This chain joins TRBV3-1 (or the pseudogene TRBV3-2) and TRBJ2-3, with 7 nucleotides matching TRBD2. CDR3 length: 17 residues. Unmatched junction bases numbered 13, after V lost 3 bases and J lost 4 bases. CDR1 and CDR2 from the germline V gene are LGHDT and YNNKEL (reference sequence).

The CDR3 region has the DNA TGTGCCAGCAGCTTATTAAGTCGTAGCGCGTCCTACAATGAGCAGTTCTTC. Protein: CASSLLSRSASYNEQFF. V and J are TRBV7-2 and TRBJ2-1; D may be TRBD2 (5 bases). The V gene lost 2 bases and the J gene lost 1 base, with 15 bases spanning the gap. CDR3 size: 17 residues. Germline V gene data show CDR1 as SGHTA and CDR2 as FQGNSA.